The count of the clone carrying this T cell receptor beta chain is one. This specimen comes from a study of identical twins. Germline loops: CDR1 SGHRS, CDR2 YFSETQ. The CDR3 has 16 residues. V lost 4 bases and J 3 bases, leaving 17 bases between the germline ends. Template switching supplied a universal primer site; unique molecular identifiers were carried on the cDNA. One entry per CDR3 protein, called by TCRdb with MiXCR from the 5' RACE reads. The sample includes under 800,000 distinct CDR3 sequences, 21% seen only once; the top ten take roughly 4%. These same data were also listed under a study on T cells expressing NK-cell markers. Per that study: The study drew TCR beta repertoires from sorted CD3+CD56+NKG2C+, CD3+CD56+NKG2C- and CD3+CD56-NKG2C+ T cells.

Sequenced material: PBMCs. The clonotype originates from a woman under 30 in good health. The J gene is TRBJ2-1, the V gene TRBV5-1; perhaps TRBD2 as D (7 bases). The CDR3 reads CASSRAGAMVYNEQFF. The CDR3 DNA sequence: TGCGCCAGCAGCCGGGCGGGGGCAATGGTCTACAATGAGCAGTTCTTC.